These T cell receptor beta chains were read from a single sample in a study of T-cell memory formation after mild COVID-19. TCRdb re-called the 5' RACE reads through MiXCR, storing one row per CDR3 protein. The table shows roughly 52,000 distinct CDR3 sequences, with roughly 9.5% occurring only once. The sequenced material came from PBMCs or a T cell subset sorted from them (not recorded which). The receptor source for this set is a man in his late teens or twenties who had mild COVID-19 (a few samples of this study predate the infection). Cell type and time point are not known. Both conserved end residues are trimmed from each CDR3. The order of the fields is V gene, J gene, CDR3 protein.

v_call: TRBV27
j_call: TRBJ1-4
cdr3_aa: ASSLGPRKKLF

v_call: TRBV12-3/TRBV12-4
j_call: TRBJ2-5
cdr3_aa: ASSYNSQETQY

v_call: TRBV12-3/TRBV12-4
j_call: TRBJ2-3
cdr3_aa: ASSLAVHSTDTQY

v_call: TRBV6-5
j_call: TRBJ2-7
cdr3_aa: ASKLSSMGQVGEQY

v_call: TRBV27
j_call: TRBJ1-2
cdr3_aa: ASKPRGQGGYT

v_call: TRBV4-3
j_call: TRBJ2-5
cdr3_aa: ASSQDWQRQETQY

v_call: TRBV7-2
j_call: TRBJ1-4
cdr3_aa: ASSTRQTRNEKLF

v_call: TRBV14
j_call: TRBJ2-4
cdr3_aa: ASSQLTGGSDIQY

v_call: TRBV7-2
j_call: TRBJ2-1
cdr3_aa: ASSADRLAGGREQF

v_call: TRBV18
j_call: TRBJ2-5
cdr3_aa: ASSPRSQETQY

v_call: TRBV7-9
j_call: TRBJ1-5
cdr3_aa: ASSPLGGQDQPQH

v_call: TRBV7-9
j_call: TRBJ1-2
cdr3_aa: ASSFADRGSGYT

v_call: TRBV20-1
j_call: TRBJ1-1
cdr3_aa: SVGRTNTEAF

v_call: TRBV7-2
j_call: TRBJ2-3
cdr3_aa: ASSPRGERTDTQY

v_call: TRBV9
j_call: TRBJ2-7
cdr3_aa: ASSAYGTGEQY

v_call: TRBV5-1
j_call: TRBJ1-1
cdr3_aa: ASSLRGRVTEAF

v_call: TRBV20-1
j_call: TRBJ1-1
cdr3_aa: SAGRYRDTEAF

v_call: TRBV7-9
j_call: TRBJ2-5
cdr3_aa: ASSSSGRAPQETQY

v_call: TRBV4-3
j_call: TRBJ1-1
cdr3_aa: ASSRVEQGNEAF

v_call: TRBV7-2
j_call: TRBJ2-5
cdr3_aa: ASSLDRARGGETQY

v_call: TRBV5-1
j_call: TRBJ2-3
cdr3_aa: ASSFGGAQDTQY

v_call: TRBV6-5
j_call: TRBJ1-1
cdr3_aa: ASSYRLGGANTEAF

v_call: TRBV11-2
j_call: TRBJ2-2
cdr3_aa: ASSLIQGLNTGELF

v_call: TRBV6-2/TRBV6-3
j_call: TRBJ1-2
cdr3_aa: ASSTHRAQYGYT

v_call: TRBV4-3
j_call: TRBJ2-7
cdr3_aa: ASSQVLGGVREQY

v_call: TRBV7-2
j_call: TRBJ1-5
cdr3_aa: ASSQTRDQPQH

v_call: TRBV5-5
j_call: TRBJ2-1
cdr3_aa: ASSSVPSSYNEQF

v_call: TRBV7-2
j_call: TRBJ2-3
cdr3_aa: ASSLEGASQY

v_call: TRBV4-3
j_call: TRBJ2-4
cdr3_aa: ASSIRSGENIQY

v_call: TRBV20-1
j_call: TRBJ2-2
cdr3_aa: SASNPRGAGELF

v_call: TRBV6-5
j_call: TRBJ1-3
cdr3_aa: ASMGDGNTIY

v_call: TRBV4-2
j_call: TRBJ2-7
cdr3_aa: ASSQVAGNYEQY

v_call: TRBV29-1
j_call: TRBJ1-1
cdr3_aa: SVDRGPNTEAF

v_call: TRBV24-1
j_call: TRBJ2-1
cdr3_aa: ATSEPGTSGGRQF

v_call: TRBV9
j_call: TRBJ2-2
cdr3_aa: ASSVRTHTGELF

v_call: TRBV3-1
j_call: TRBJ1-1
cdr3_aa: ASSQGAGANTEAF